This T cell receptor (beta chain) was documented in a study of neurological immune-mediated disorders (dated by TCRdb to about 2019). In the study overall: Peripheral blood TCR-beta repertoires from HTLV-I-associated myelopathy (HAM/TSP) patients, multiple sclerosis patients and healthy controls were compared by UMI-based sequencing. The roughly 99 TCR-beta libraries covered PBMC samples along with longitudinal samples, technical triplicates, and paired sorted CD4+ and CD8+ T-cell subsets. To precisely calculate how much the frequency of each individual clone varied, libraries were sequenced in technical triplicate. The cohort included about 66 subjects: approximately 15 with HAM/TSP, about 34 with multiple sclerosis, and around 20 healthy controls.

This sample's time point label indicates: technical triplicate 2. Libraries from unsorted PBMCs were made from 2 million PBMCs kept in RNAlater at -80 degrees C until RNA extraction. PBMCs were separated from peripheral blood using Ficoll-Hypaque density gradient centrifugation and then cryopreserved in liquid nitrogen. This clonotype was recorded many times. The antigen this receptor binds is unknown. No much larger clone is present one base from it, and per-base qualities are unavailable. Between the V and J ends, shortened by 2 bases and 5 bases respectively, the junction contains 15 bases. The germline V gene encodes CDR1 ENHRY and CDR2 SYGVKD. There are 15 amino acids in the CDR3, from cysteine to phenylalanine inclusive. Of all the DNA, just the CDR3 is kept, 45 bases in frame from base 1. The full study reports these points: TCR clonal expansion was greatest in HAM/TSP patients and smallest in MS patients, who ranked below even healthy controls. Across subjects, expanded clones never shared an identical CDR3 amino acid sequence, which suggests that the TCR-beta repertoires in every group were private.

cDNA was synthesized by template-switch 5'RACE using a primer carrying a 10-nucleotide random unique molecular identifier by which each TCR transcript was tagged. Each sequencing run produced over 160 million TCR-beta sequences covering 15-18 subjects. The RNeasy kit was used to extract total RNA. TCR-beta VDJ regions were amplified with primers for the TCR constant region and the 5'RACE anchor, using the KAPA Real-time Library Amplification kit. Sample indexes and Illumina adaptors were added in a first PCR, and a second PCR then increased library yield. After purification with Ampure beads, the TCR product of roughly 650 bp was size-selected on a 2% E-gel SizeSelection system. Library quality was checked on a Bioanalyzer, concentration was measured with Qubit, and libraries were quantified with the Kapa Library Quantification kit before pooling. An Illumina HiSeq 2500 sequenced the libraries paired-end 2 x 150 bp. To increase sequence diversity, roughly 25-31% phiX was spiked into each library pool. The original pipeline was this. The UMI-based MiGEC pipeline processed quality-filtered reads and removed over 80% of raw TCR sequences during error correction. IMGT germline references were used for alignment of VDJ genes, and clonotypes were defined by a unique CDR3 amino acid sequence together with V-J genes. Clonal expansion, Shannon diversity and CDR3 relatedness were evaluated with VDJtools (CalcPairwiseDistances, ClusterSamples), while phylogenetic trees were built in CLCbio workbench. Expanded clones were defined as having at least 8 unique UMIs, based on coefficient-of-variation modelling across technical triplicates. The public reads were quality trimmed at Q25 with fastp and then assembled into clones with MiXCR by TCRdb, keeping productive beta chains. All rows with the same CDR3 protein become a single entry with the most common DNA and genes. None of the V and J calls come from the authors' own analysis; TCRdb made them. In this sample the table shows under 65,000 distinct CDR3 sequences, 20% to 30% of which occur a single time. The ten largest clones represent roughly 4.5% of the sample.

The receptor's source is a man aged 60-69 years with HTLV-1-associated myelopathy (HAM/TSP). The chain employs TRBV10-3 and TRBJ2-5; the D gene cannot be named for sure. The sequenced sample was PBMCs. The DNA sequence reads TGTGCCATCAGTGAGGGTACTCAGCCGGCGGAGACCCAGTACTTC. It translates to CAISEGTQPAETQYF.